The present TCR beta chain was sequenced within a study of cytomegalovirus exposure and HLA in healthy donors. The PCR contained 60 Vbeta and 13 Jbeta primers. The method was immunoSEQ multiplex PCR; TCRdb's version includes in-frame clones alone and lacks a portion of them. Among 80,000 to 95,000 clones, approximately 70% were seen once, and the ten largest hold about 15%. Of note for this clone: Its matching antigen is unknown.

In germline, CDR1 is SQVTM, CDR2 ANQGSEA. V was pared by 4 bases and J by 2 bases, with 14 bases between. The CDR3 is 14 residues long. The study's findings and limits: A later analysis reportedly identified an Asian-associated ancestry cluster as carrying fewer N-insertions than the approximately 670-donor mean. TCR beta sequences reportedly predicted the HLA-A and HLA-B alleles of most subjects accurately. The authors confirmed in vitro that a few CMV-associated chains were specific for CMV antigens. With DRB1 most and HLA-C fewest, TCR association rates differed between HLA loci in a later analysis.

The sample taken for sequencing was PBMCs. The clonotype originates from a woman aged 45-59 years in good health and CMV-seropositive. The rearrangement uses TRBV29-1 and TRBJ1-2, with D tentatively TRBD1 (6 bases). CDR3 in amino acids: CSVVGLTGNYGYTF. The CDR3 coding sequence is TGCAGCGTTGTTGGATTGACAGGAAACTATGGCTACACCTTC.